This paragraph covers one T cell receptor (beta chain) sequence. What it binds is unknown. Assay used: immunoSEQ multiplex PCR; TCRdb lists only in-frame clones, some missing. The sample includes over 95,000 clones, approximately 90% seen only once; the top ten take approximately 7%. This record belongs to a study of T cell responses to AZD1222 COVID-19 vaccine. Overall study findings and caveats: CD4 TCRs covered the whole spike, strongest at regions 160-218 and 743-854. Females outnumbered males among donors, who were mostly white British; clonal diversity was possibly underestimated.

This CDR3 has 14 residues. Germline CDR1 and CDR2: SGHTA and FQGNSA. The junction had 7 bases not matched to a gene; V was cut back by 5 bases and J by 6 bases. The source is an adult in good health. This sample comprised peripheral blood, obtained on day 0 of AZD1222 vaccination. The chain is built from TRBV7-2 and TRBJ2-7; 10 nucleotides agree with TRBD2. The CDR3 region has the DNA TGTGCCAGCAGCCGCACTAGCGGGATGGCCGAGCAGTACTTC. Protein product: CASSRTSGMAEQYF. Supplemented by reference TRBV7-2 and TRBJ2-7, the full variable domain reads GAGVSQSPSNKVTEKGKDVELRCDPISGHTALYWYRQSLGQGLEFLIYFQGNSAPDKSGLPSDRFSAERTGGSVSTLTIQRTQQEDSAVYLCASSRTSGMAEQYFGPGTRLTVT.